One sample yielded the 13 T cell receptor beta chains listed below, sequenced in a study of T cells after yellow fever vaccination. MiXCR, applied by TCRdb to the 5' RACE reads, yields one record per CDR3 protein. The sample contains around 160,000 distinct CDR3 sequences, 6.5% to 8.5% of which appear only once. The sequencing here drew on CD4+ T cells sorted from PBMCs, taken 4 to 6 days after the first yellow fever vaccination. The origin of the receptors is a young man who received the YFV17D yellow fever vaccine.

The table lists this clonotype with many counts. The V gene is TRBV25-1, the J gene TRBJ2-3; perhaps TRBD1 as D (5 bases). The germline CDR1 and CDR2 sequences are MGHDK and SYGVNS. With 8 bases removed from V and 1 base from J, the gap between germline ends came to 13 bases. The CDR3 loop spans 14 amino acids. The CDR3 region is CASGDRGGTDTQYF. The CDR3 nucleotides are TGTGCCAGCGGCGACAGAGGTGGCACAGATACGCAGTATTTT.

In this sample, this clonotype turned up many times. The J gene is TRBJ2-3, the V gene TRBV28; no clear D. The V end was cut by 7 bases, the J end by 2 bases, with 7 bases between. Germline lookup yields CDR1 MDHEN and CDR2 SYDVKM. The CDR3 is made up of 12 amino acids. CDR3 loop: CASTSFTDTQYF. In DNA form, the CDR3 reads TGTGCCAGCACCAGCTTCACAGATACGCAGTATTTT.

Ten or more counts support this clonotype. This chain uses TRBV7-2 with TRBJ2-2; unclear D gene. The CDR3 loop spans 13 amino acids. Trimming removed 1 base at V and 7 bases at J, with 7 bases between. Germline assignment: CDR1 SGHTA and CDR2 FQGNSA. The CDR3 is CASSLVRVGELFF. For the CDR3, the DNA is TGTGCCAGCAGCTTAGTAAGGGTCGGGGAGCTGTTTTTT.

This clonotype was observed many times. CDR3 nucleotide sequence: TGCGCCAGCAGCTTGGCGGGACAGGGGAACACCGGGGAGCTGTTTTTT. Its translation is CASSLAGQGNTGELFF. V is TRBV5-1 and J is TRBJ2-2, with 9 bases lining up with TRBD1. Trimming cost V 0 bases and J 1 base; bases outside gene matches: 1. The CDR3 runs to 16 residues. From germline, CDR1 is SGHRS and CDR2 YFSETQ.

This clonotype turned up a few times. The chain uses TRBV5-8 and TRBJ1-1; D ambiguous. Looked up from germline, CDR1 is SGHTS and CDR2 is YDEGEE. The CDR3 is 13 residues long. Trimming cost V 4 bases and J 3 bases, with 10 bases left between them. The CDR3 reads CASSAAGYTEAFF. CDR3 nucleotides: TGTGCCAGCAGCGCCGCGGGGTACACTGAAGCTTTCTTT.

In this sample, this clonotype turned up a few times. This chain links TRBV6-2 or TRBV6-3 with TRBJ2-5; D is unclear. Germline V gives CDR1 MNHEY, CDR2 SVGEGT. V lost 4 bases to trimming and J lost 5 bases, with 14 bases between them. CDR3 length equals 14 residues. In DNA, the CDR3 is TGTGCCAGCAGTTCCTACGGACCGAAGGAGACCCAGTACTTC. Amino acid sequence: CASSSYGPKETQYF.

In this sample, this clonotype turned up many times. This sequence joins TRBV7-8 and TRBJ1-1; D remains unclear. The CDR3 runs to 12 residues. With 10 bases removed from V and 5 bases from J, the gap between germline ends came to 14 bases. Germline values: CDR1 SGHVS, CDR2 FQNEAQ. CDR3 sequence (DNA): TGTGCCATCGTGACGGAGAAGACTGAAGCTTTCTTT. It encodes CAIVTEKTEAFF.

With respect to this clonotype: A much larger clone lies one base from this, so it may be a read error. The chain couples TRBV3-1 to TRBJ2-1, with a weak D call TRBD2 (6 bases). The CDR3 runs to 17 residues. From germline, CDR1 is LGHDT and CDR2 YNNKEL (reference sequence). CDR3 nucleotides: TGTGCCTGCAGCGCACTTTCCGGGAGTGCGACTTACAATGAGCAGTTCTTC. This sequence encodes CACSALSGSATYNEQFF.

This clonotype was counted between two and nine times. The chain couples TRBV9 to TRBJ2-2; 8 bases fit TRBD2. The CDR3 covers 17 residues. V lost 0 bases and J lost 6; bases outside the gene matches: 10. The germline V gene has CDR1 SGDLS and CDR2 YYNGEE. The CDR3 nucleotides read TGTGCCAGCAGCGTAGCTACGTGGGGACTAGAGGCCGGGGAGCTGTTTTTT. Translation: CASSVATWGLEAGELFF.

This clonotype was found many times. The gene calls are TRBV7-2 and TRBJ2-5; a weak D match, TRBD2 (7 bases). The germline V and J ends were trimmed by 2 bases and 5 bases, with 15 bases remaining between them. Germline V lookup: CDR1 SGHTA, CDR2 FQGNSA. The CDR3 contains 15 residues. The CDR3 DNA reads TGTGCCAGCAGCTTATTTGGGGGGGGCCGGGAGACCCAGTACTTC. This encodes CASSLFGGGRETQYF.

This clonotype was seen at least ten times. The CDR3 loop is CASSSLQGDVKNIQYF. DNA of the CDR3: TGCGCCAGCAGCAGTTTACAGGGGGATGTCAAAAACATTCAGTACTTC. The chain couples TRBV5-1 to TRBJ2-4; the match to TRBD1 covers 8 bases. The CDR3 is 16 amino acids. Germline V gene lookup returns CDR1 SGHRS and CDR2 YFSETQ. V gave up 4 bases and J gave up 3 bases; unmatched junction bases: 9.

A few counts support this clonotype. The CDR3 bases are TGTGCCAGCAGCGGCGGGATCAAAAACATTCAGTACTTC. Translated, it gives CASSGGIKNIQYF. The J gene is TRBJ2-4, the V gene TRBV12-3 or TRBV12-4, with a weak D call TRBD2 (6 bases). V gave up 6 bases and J gave up 3 bases, with 9 bases separating them. The CDR3 contains 13 residues.

This clonotype was observed at least ten times. The chain couples TRBV18 to TRBJ2-7; D call uncertain. Germline V gene lookup returns CDR1 KGHSH and CDR2 LQKENI. V was cut by 2 bases and J by 7 bases, with 12 bases left in between. The CDR3 length is 13 residues. The CDR3 DNA follows: TGTGCCAGCTCACCATCCCAAGGTCCGGAGCAGTACGTC. The encoded protein is CASSPSQGPEQYV.